The rows below give T cell receptor beta chains drawn from one sample of a study of tumor and adjacent non-tumor tissue in lung cancer. In TCRdb, the multiplex PCR reads were re-called with MiXCR into one record per CDR3 protein. The sample carries 100,000 or so distinct CDR3 sequences, about 60% recorded once. Sequenced sample: distant non-tumor lung tissue. The origin of the receptors is a man aged 25-45 years with non-small cell lung cancer. Both conserved end residues are part of each CDR3. Fields, in order: J gene, V gene, D gene, clone size, CDR3 protein, CDR3 DNA. A D gene is named only where the DNA matches it firmly. Size is omitted from some rows. Given values are once, few, many or a class for expanded clones.

J: TRBJ2-1
V: TRBV11-3
D: -
size: -
CDR3: CASSPTRGNELFF
DNA: TGTGCCAGCAGCCCCACACGTGGCAACGAGCTGTTCTTC

J: TRBJ2-1
V: TRBV20-1
D: -
size: -
CDR3: CSARAQVGPYNEQFF
DNA: TGCAGTGCTAGAGCACAGGTCGGGCCCTACAATGAGCAGTTCTTC

J: TRBJ2-1
V: TRBV5-5
D: TRBD2
size: many
CDR3: CASSFTSGSYNEQFF
DNA: TGTGCCAGCAGCTTTACTAGCGGGAGCTACAATGAGCAGTTCTTC

J: TRBJ1-5
V: TRBV4-3
D: TRBD1
size: -
CDR3: CTGSQDGGGGQPQHF
DNA: TGCACCGGCAGCCAAGATGGAGGGGGCGGCCAGCCCCAGCATTTT

J: TRBJ2-7
V: TRBV4-2
D: -
size: -
CDR3: CVSSQTWTEQYF
DNA: TGTGTCAGCAGCCAAACATGGACCGAGCAGTACTTC

J: TRBJ1-1
V: TRBV4-1
D: TRBD1
size: many
CDR3: CASGKGAGGVTEAFF
DNA: TGCGCCAGCGGTAAGGGGGCTGGTGGGGTAACTGAAGCTTTCTTT

J: TRBJ1-2
V: TRBV11-1
D: -
size: -
CDR3: CVSILSPVDGYTF
DNA: TGTGTCAGCATCTTATCCCCGGTAGACGGCTACACCTTC

J: TRBJ2-1
V: TRBV20-1
D: -
size: -
CDR3: CSASSRCSYNEQFF
DNA: TGCAGTGCTAGTAGCCGATGCTCCTACAATGAGCAGTTCTTC

J: TRBJ2-1
V: TRBV5-6
D: TRBD2
size: -
CDR3: CVSSNLPGLAGGTYNEQFF
DNA: TGTGTCAGCAGCAACTTACCGGGACTAGCTGGAGGGACCTACAATGAGCAGTTCTTC

J: TRBJ1-1
V: TRBV20-1
D: TRBD1
size: -
CDR3: CSAKGAVNTEAFF
DNA: TGCAGTGCTAAGGGGGCAGTGAACACTGAAGCTTTCTTT

J: TRBJ1-1
V: TRBV4-2
D: -
size: -
CDR3: CASRGFMNTEAFF
DNA: TGTGCCAGCAGGGGCTTCATGAATACTGAAGCTTTCTTT

J: TRBJ1-5
V: TRBV21-1
D: -
size: -
CDR3: CASSYQDRNQPQHF
DNA: TGTGCCAGCAGCTATCAGGACAGGAATCAGCCCCAGCATTTT

J: TRBJ1-2
V: TRBV29-1
D: -
size: -
CDR3: CSVEMAGAIPGGYTF
DNA: TGCAGCGTTGAAATGGCAGGGGCGATCCCGGGAGGCTACACCTTC

J: TRBJ2-2
V: TRBV11-2
D: -
size: -
CDR3: CANSSPPAGELFF
DNA: TGTGCCAACAGCTCCCCGCCGGCCGGGGAGCTGTTTTTT

J: TRBJ1-5
V: TRBV7-8
D: -
size: few
CDR3: CASSGGSSNQPQHF
DNA: TGTGCCAGCAGCGGAGGTTCTAGCAATCAGCCCCAGCATTTT

J: TRBJ2-3
V: TRBV20-1
D: -
size: -
CDR3: CSARDTGELTDTQYF
DNA: TGCAGTGCTAGAGATACGGGGGAGCTTACAGATACGCAGTATTTT

J: TRBJ2-1
V: TRBV11-2
D: -
size: -
CDR3: CACSSRQAGTEQFF
DNA: TGTGCCTGCAGCTCCCGCCAGGCAGGGACTGAGCAGTTCTTC

J: TRBJ2-7
V: TRBV11-2
D: TRBD1
size: -
CDR3: CASIRSGGQGAHEQYF
DNA: TGTGCCAGCATCCGCTCCGGGGGACAGGGGGCTCACGAGCAGTACTTC

J: TRBJ2-3
V: TRBV11-2
D: TRBD2
size: -
CDR3: CAGSLSIVGGPTDTQYF
DNA: TGTGCCGGCAGCTTATCCATAGTGGGAGGGCCGACAGATACGCAGTATTTT

J: TRBJ2-1
V: TRBV16
D: TRBD2
size: -
CDR3: CASSQAGLAGGGHEQFF
DNA: TGTGCCAGCAGCCAAGCAGGACTAGCGGGGGGGGGCCATGAGCAGTTCTTC

J: TRBJ2-3
V: TRBV24-1
D: -
size: -
CDR3: CVTSSGTTVTDTQYF
DNA: TGTGTCACCAGCTCCGGGACAACGGTCACAGATACGCAGTATTTT

J: TRBJ2-1
V: TRBV6-6
D: TRBD2
size: -
CDR3: CASSDGLVTEQFF
DNA: TGTGCCAGCAGTGACGGACTAGTCACTGAGCAGTTCTTC

J: TRBJ2-3
V: TRBV6-2/TRBV6-3
D: TRBD2
size: few
CDR3: CASSYGRAMDTQYF
DNA: TGTGCCAGCAGTTACGGGAGGGCCATGGATACGCAGTATTTT

J: TRBJ2-3
V: TRBV4-1
D: TRBD2
size: -
CDR3: CASSGLAGVADTQYF
DNA: TGCGCCAGCAGCGGGCTAGCGGGAGTCGCAGATACGCAGTATTTT

J: TRBJ2-7
V: TRBV29-1
D: -
size: -
CDR3: CSVGARGAAYEQYF
DNA: TGCAGCGTAGGGGCACGGGGGGCGGCGTACGAGCAGTACTTC

J: TRBJ1-2
V: TRBV29-1
D: -
size: -
CDR3: CSVGIGVPGYTF
DNA: TGCAGCGTCGGAATAGGGGTTCCTGGCTACACCTTC

J: TRBJ2-1
V: TRBV11-3
D: -
size: -
CDR3: CASSLRRFRAYEPFF
DNA: TGTGCCAGCAGCCTACGCCGCTTCCGGGCCTATGAGCCGTTCTTC

J: TRBJ2-1
V: TRBV11-2
D: TRBD2
size: -
CDR3: CTSKAWSLSSGTNEQFF
DNA: TGTACCAGCAAAGCATGGAGTTTGAGTAGCGGGACTAATGAGCAGTTCTTC

J: TRBJ2-7
V: TRBV11-1
D: -
size: -
CDR3: CASSSITGYKQYF
DNA: TGTGCCAGTAGCTCCATCACAGGCTACAAGCAGTACTTC

J: TRBJ1-5
V: TRBV10-3
D: -
size: -
CDR3: CTTTGGADSYQPQHF
DNA: TGTACCACCACCGGGGGGGCGGATAGCTATCAGCCCCAGCATTTT

J: TRBJ2-7
V: TRBV11-1
D: TRBD1
size: -
CDR3: CADSLGQCYEQYF
DNA: TGTGCCGACAGCTTGGGACAGTGCTACGAGCAGTACTTC

J: TRBJ1-2
V: TRBV5-4
D: -
size: -
CDR3: CASNSVGVYGYTF
DNA: TGTGCCAGCAACTCCGTCGGGGTCTATGGCTACACCTTC

J: TRBJ2-5
V: TRBV7-9
D: TRBD2
size: -
CDR3: CASSKTGTSGNKETQYF
DNA: TGTGCCAGCAGCAAAACTGGGACTAGCGGGAATAAGGAGACCCAGTACTTC

J: TRBJ1-5
V: TRBV6-6
D: TRBD1
size: -
CDR3: CASSYPGTGVSRGNQPQHF
DNA: TGTGCCAGCAGTTATCCGGGGACAGGGGTCTCAAGGGGCAACCAGCCCCAGCATTTT

J: TRBJ2-5
V: TRBV5-1
D: -
size: -
CDR3: CTSSLVPDPKTQYF
DNA: TGCACCAGCAGTTTGGTGCCGGATCCAAAGACTCAGTATTTC

J: TRBJ2-7
V: TRBV7-9
D: -
size: few
CDR3: CASSLTPGGGVDEQYF
DNA: TGTGCCAGCAGCCTCACCCCAGGGGGGGGCGTCGACGAGCAGTACTTC

J: TRBJ2-6
V: TRBV6-5
D: -
size: -
CDR3: CAGNRTGSGANVLTF
DNA: TGTGCCGGCAATCGGACGGGCTCTGGGGCCAACGTCCTGACTTTC

J: TRBJ2-7
V: TRBV6-5
D: -
size: -
CDR3: CASTMGVGTGNSYEPCF
DNA: -

J: TRBJ2-3
V: TRBV11-3
D: -
size: -
CDR3: CASSLGRVADAQYF
DNA: TGTGCCAGCAGCTTAGGCCGGGTGGCAGATGCGCAGTATTTT

J: TRBJ2-5
V: TRBV12-3/TRBV12-4
D: -
size: -
CDR3: CASGTWDQETQYF
DNA: TGTGCCAGCGGTACGTGGGACCAAGAGACCCAGTACTTC

J: TRBJ2-3
V: TRBV20-1
D: -
size: -
CDR3: CSVGGGADTQYF
DNA: TGTAGTGTAGGTGGGGGCGCAGATACGCAGTATTTT

J: TRBJ2-3
V: TRBV11-2
D: -
size: -
CDR3: CASSHGAGVTQYF
DNA: TGTGCCAGCAGCCACGGTGCGGGCGTTACGCAGTATTTT

J: TRBJ2-6
V: TRBV6-1
D: -
size: -
CDR3: CASSDPGANVPTF
DNA: TGTGCCAGCAGTGATCCTGGGGCCAACGTCCCGACTTTC

J: TRBJ2-7
V: TRBV20-1
D: -
size: once
CDR3: CSGRLEGSSEQYF
DNA: TGCAGTGGGAGACTAGAGGGATCAAGCGAGCAGTACTTC

J: TRBJ1-3
V: TRBV11-2
D: TRBD1
size: once
CDR3: CASTLPGGGKTIYF
DNA: TGTGCCAGCACTCTCCCAGGGGGCGGAAAGACCATATATTTT

J: TRBJ1-6
V: TRBV12-3/TRBV12-4
D: -
size: -
CDR3: CASSSRENILPLHF
DNA: TGTGCCAGCAGTTCTAGGGAGAATATTTTACCCCTCCACTTT

J: TRBJ2-3
V: TRBV20-1
D: -
size: many
CDR3: CSASSVRAVNTQYF
DNA: TGCAGTGCTAGTTCTGTTAGGGCTGTTAATACGCAGTATTTT

J: TRBJ2-1
V: TRBV5-6
D: -
size: -
CDR3: CVSSPGLSSYNQQFF
DNA: TGTGTCAGCAGTCCAGGGTTGAGCTCCTACAATCAGCAGTTCTTC

J: TRBJ1-1
V: TRBV6-5
D: TRBD1
size: once
CDR3: CASSPPGQGNAKAFF
DNA: TGTGCCAGCAGTCCACCGGGACAGGGAAACGCTAAAGCTTTCTTT

J: TRBJ2-3
V: TRBV4-3
D: -
size: -
CDR3: CASSQEQGTDTQYF
DNA: TGCGCCAGCAGCCAAGAACAAGGCACAGATACGCAGTATTTT

J: TRBJ1-1
V: TRBV12-3/TRBV12-4
D: -
size: -
CDR3: CARSFRFTKAFF
DNA: TGTGCCAGGAGTTTTCGATTCACAAAAGCTTTCTTT